The 14 T cell receptor beta chains given below trace back to one sample, sequenced in a study of shared clonotypes between healthy human individuals. Produced via immunoSEQ multiplex PCR; TCRdb's table is partial and in-frame only. This table has 450,000 to 600,000 clones, around 74% appearing once. Input material: PBMCs. The origin of the receptors is a woman aged 40-49 years in good health. Some clones in this sample may be carry-over from other donors' samples.

In this sample, this clone turned up many times. The V and J genes are TRBV15 and TRBJ1-6; D is unclear. Germline V gene data show CDR1 as LNHNV and CDR2 as YYDKDF (reference sequence). Trimming left V 0 bases short and J 10 bases short, with 7 bases between. CDR3 length equals 13 residues. In nucleotides, the CDR3 is TGTGCCACCAGCAGAGAACGTCGGTCACCCCTCCACTTT. The encoded protein is CATSRERRSPLHF.

This chain connects TRBV28 to TRBJ2-7; 10 bases match TRBD2. Germline CDR1 reads MDHEN; CDR2 reads SYDVKM. The V segment lost 6 bases and the J segment 3 bases; nucleotides outside the gene matches: 8. There are 15 residues in the CDR3. CDR3 in DNA: TGTGCCAGCAGCCCACCGGGACTAGCGAACTACGAGCAGTACTTC. Its protein is CASSPPGLANYEQYF.

This rearrangement joins TRBV2 to TRBJ2-7, with 14 bases matching TRBD2. The V gene's germline CDR1 is SNHLY and CDR2 FYNNEI. The V and J ends lost 8 bases and 5 bases, in that order; junction bases with no gene match: 8. The CDR3 sequence is 15 residues long. CDR3 in DNA: TGTGCCAGCGCCTCGGGACTAGCGGGAGTCGACGAGCAGTACTTC. Its translation: CASASGLAGVDEQYF.

In its sample, this clone was seen once. The chain joins TRBV7-8 to TRBJ2-2; 7 bases align to TRBD2. Trimming at V came to 4 bases and at J to 1 base, leaving 3 bases not matched to a gene. The germline gives CDR1 SGHVS, CDR2 FQNEAQ. CDR3 length: 15 amino acids. The CDR3 loop is CASSSKRGNTGELFF. The CDR3 region has the DNA TGTGCCAGCAGCTCCAAGCGGGGGAACACCGGGGAGCTGTTTTTT.

This clone was detected only once. The V call is TRBV5-1, the J call TRBJ2-7; 9 nucleotides line up with TRBD2. Germline loops: CDR1 SGHRS, CDR2 YFSETQ. This CDR3 has 15 amino acids. The junction had 6 bases not matched to a gene; V was cut back by 3 bases and J by 2 bases. The CDR3 bases are TGCGCCAGCAGCTCCTTAGCGGGAGAAACCTACGAGCAGTACTTC. Protein product: CASSSLAGETYEQYF.

The chain employs TRBV19 and TRBJ2-1; 9 bases fit TRBD1. Germline V CDR1 and CDR2: LNHDA, SQIVND (reference sequence). The V gene end was trimmed by 3 bases and the J gene end by 4 bases; junction bases not matched to a gene: 7. The CDR3 has 16 amino acids. CDR3 sequence: CASSIHTGGFYNEQFF. For the CDR3, the DNA is TGTGCCAGTAGTATCCACACAGGGGGCTTTTACAATGAGCAGTTCTTC.

This clone showed up many times. The chain couples TRBV5-6 to TRBJ2-5; the D gene is possibly TRBD2 (6 bases). The V gene lost 2 bases and the J gene lost 5 bases, with 16 bases spanning the gap. This CDR3 region has 15 residues. Per germline, CDR1 SGHDT and CDR2 YYEEEE. Written as DNA, the CDR3 is TGTGCCAGCAGCTTCAGACTAGGGCCCTGGGAGACCCAGTACTTC. This codes for CASSFRLGPWETQYF.

The chain is built from TRBV5-4 and TRBJ2-7; D may correspond to TRBD1 or TRBD2 (5 bases each). The CDR3 extends over 16 amino acids. The V gene lost 0 bases and the J gene lost 0 bases, with 13 bases spanning the gap. The germline gives CDR1 SGHNT, CDR2 YYREEE (reference sequence). CDR3 loop: CASSLDRDPGSYEQYF. The CDR3 nucleotides are TGTGCCAGCAGCTTGGACCGGGACCCAGGCTCCTACGAGCAGTACTTC.

Note on this clone: The same CDR3 can be traced to other DNA sequences in this sample. The chain employs TRBV5-1 and TRBJ2-5; D is possibly TRBD1 (5 bases). CDR3 length: 13 residues. V was clipped by 2 bases and J by 2 bases, with 7 bases between them. Germline CDR1 SGHRS, CDR2 YFSETQ. The CDR3 nucleotides are TGCGCCAGCAGCTTAAGGGGACAAGAGACCCAGTACTTC. Translated: CASSLRGQETQYF.

J is TRBJ2-2 and V is TRBV13; D is possibly TRBD1 or TRBD2 (5 bases each). Per the germline V gene, CDR1 is PRHDT and CDR2 is FYEKMQ (reference sequence). The CDR3 length is 14 residues. V was trimmed by 5 bases and J by 3 bases, leaving 10 bases between them. CDR3 region: CASSDGTDTGELFF. In nucleotides, the CDR3 is TGTGCCAGCAGCGATGGGACGGACACCGGGGAGCTGTTTTTT.

Notes on this clone: One end of the junction is discordant with germline, which a read error may explain. This sequence joins TRBV10-3 and TRBJ2-2; the D is unclear. CDR1 and CDR2 from the germline V gene are ENHRY and SYGVKD. The CDR3 consists of 15 residues. CDR3 sequence reads: CASSEEEGNTGELFF. The CDR3 DNA reads TGTGCCAGCAGTGAAGAAGAAGGAAACACCGGGGAGCTGTTTTTT.

The rearrangement joins TRBV4-2 to TRBJ2-7, with 7 bases aligning to TRBD1. Germline-derived CDR1 and CDR2 are LGHNA and YNFKEQ. This CDR3 comprises 15 residues. J gave up 2 bases and V 2 bases, and 6 bases lay outside the gene matches. The chain's CDR3 is CASSQRTGPTYEQYF. The CDR3 nucleotides read TGTGCCAGCAGCCAAAGGACAGGACCCACCTACGAGCAGTACTTC.

The rearrangement uses TRBV19 and TRBJ2-7; TRBD2 aligns across 12 bases. Trimming took 7 bases from V and 4 from J; bases not matched to a gene: 5. CDR1 and CDR2 from the germline V gene are LNHDA and SQIVND (reference sequence). The CDR3 sequence is 14 residues long. As DNA, the CDR3 is TGTGCCAGTAAGCAGACTAGCGGGAGTTACGAGCAGTACTTC. This sequence encodes CASKQTSGSYEQYF.

The gene calls are TRBV11-2 and TRBJ2-2; 7 bases fit TRBD1. The CDR3 runs to 16 residues. J lost 3 bases, V lost 6 bases, and 10 bases had no gene match. CDR1 and CDR2 from the germline V gene are SGHAT and FQNNGV. CDR3: CASREGGYPDTGELFF. CDR3 coding DNA: TGTGCCAGCAGGGAAGGGGGCTACCCCGACACCGGGGAGCTGTTTTTT.